These 8 T cell receptor beta chains came from one sample sequenced in a study of CD8 T cells in Susac syndrome. The RNA input was about 0.5 to 1 ug, and it was reverse transcribed with random hexamers. MiXCR, applied by TCRdb to the immunoSEQ multiplex PCR reads, yields one record per CDR3 protein. The sample contains around 150,000 distinct CDR3 sequences, roughly 95% of which appear only once. Sequencing input: CD4+ T cells from PBMCs. The receptors shown here come from a human donor with multiple sclerosis.

This chain links TRBV24-1 with TRBJ2-7; possibly TRBD1 or TRBD2 for D (5 bases each). Germline V gene sequence: CDR1 KGHDR, CDR2 SFDVKD. The CDR3 contains 18 residues. Trimming stripped 0 bases from V and 3 bases from J, with 20 bases between. CDR3 sequence: CATSDLQRQTHGGYEQYF. The CDR3 region has the DNA TGTGCCACCAGTGATTTGCAACGGCAGACCCATGGGGGCTACGAGCAGTACTTC.

The chain carries TRBV4-2 and TRBJ2-7; possibly TRBD1 for D (6 bases). The CDR3 is made up of 15 amino acids. Trimming left V 1 base short and J 10 bases short, with 20 bases between. Per germline, CDR1 LGHNA and CDR2 YNFKEQ. The DNA for the CDR3 is TGTGCCAGCAGCCAAGGGCAAGGGGGTTCGAAGATACAGTACTTC. This sequence encodes CASSQGQGGSKIQYF.

This rearrangement joins TRBV4-3 to TRBJ2-7; 8 bases map to TRBD1. V dropped 0 bases and J dropped 5; count of bases not matched to a gene: 9. Germline assignment: CDR1 LGHNA and CDR2 YSLEER. This CDR3 contains 16 residues. CDR3 in DNA: TGCGCCAGCAGCCAAGAGCACCGAGGACAGGGAGACGAGCAGTACTTC. This translates into CASSQEHRGQGDEQYF.

This chain links TRBV2 with TRBJ2-2, with D unclear. The CDR3 sequence is 18 residues long. Germline V CDR1 and CDR2: SNHLY, FYNNEI. Between the trimmed V and J ends, which lost 9 bases and 0 bases, there was a span of 23 bases. CDR3 amino acids: CASWGTQPTNTNTGELFF. The CDR3 DNA reads as TGTGCCAGTTGGGGAACGCAACCAACCAATACGAACACCGGGGAGCTGTTTTTT.

The chain carries TRBV3-1 and TRBJ1-1; D may be TRBD1 (6 bases). V was pared by 4 bases and J by 1 base, with 10 bases between. The CDR3 contains 14 residues. The germline gives CDR1 LGHDT, CDR2 YNNKEL (reference sequence). The CDR3 is CASSRQQGNTEAFF. The CDR3 bases are TGTGCCAGCAGCCGACAACAGGGGAACACTGAAGCTTTCTTT.

The chain joins TRBV20-1 to TRBJ1-2, with unresolved D. The CDR3 consists of 13 residues. Per germline, CDR1 DFQATT and CDR2 SNEGSKA (reference sequence). V lost 6 bases, J lost 2 bases, and 13 bases lay in between. The CDR3 spells CSAPRPENYGYTF. CDR3 coding DNA: TGCAGTGCACCGAGACCGGAAAACTATGGCTACACCTTC.

V usage is TRBV28 and J usage is TRBJ1-1; weak D call: TRBD1 (6 bases). V was trimmed by 6 bases and J by 4 bases, leaving 15 bases between them. The CDR3 spans 14 residues. Germline CDR1 MDHEN, CDR2 SYDVKM. DNA for the CDR3: TGTGCCAGCAGGCCAGGGGACGGGACCACTGAAGCTTTCTTT. Translated: CASRPGDGTTEAFF. The whole variable domain, filled in from reference TRBV28 and TRBJ1-1, reads DVKVTQSSRYLVKRTGEKVFLECVQDMDHENMFWYRQDPGLGLRLIYFSYDVKMKEKGDIPEGYSVSREKKERFSLILESASTNQTSMYLCASRPGDGTTEAFFGQGTRLTVV.

The chain couples TRBV19 to TRBJ2-7; D is ambiguous. V was trimmed by 4 bases and J by 3 bases, leaving 16 bases between them. The CDR3 runs 15 residues. CDR1 LNHDA and CDR2 SQIVND come from the germline V gene (reference sequence). In DNA form, the CDR3 reads TGTGCCAGTAGTAGGTCAAACGACGGAAACTACGAGCAGTACTTC. Residues: CASSRSNDGNYEQYF. The full variable domain, rest sourced from reference TRBV19 and TRBJ2-7, is DGGITQSPKYLFRKEGQNVTLSCEQNLNHDAMYWYRQDPGQGLRLIYYSQIVNDFQKGDIAEGYSVSREKKESFPLTVTSAQKNPTAFYLCASSRSNDGNYEQYFGPGTRLTVT.